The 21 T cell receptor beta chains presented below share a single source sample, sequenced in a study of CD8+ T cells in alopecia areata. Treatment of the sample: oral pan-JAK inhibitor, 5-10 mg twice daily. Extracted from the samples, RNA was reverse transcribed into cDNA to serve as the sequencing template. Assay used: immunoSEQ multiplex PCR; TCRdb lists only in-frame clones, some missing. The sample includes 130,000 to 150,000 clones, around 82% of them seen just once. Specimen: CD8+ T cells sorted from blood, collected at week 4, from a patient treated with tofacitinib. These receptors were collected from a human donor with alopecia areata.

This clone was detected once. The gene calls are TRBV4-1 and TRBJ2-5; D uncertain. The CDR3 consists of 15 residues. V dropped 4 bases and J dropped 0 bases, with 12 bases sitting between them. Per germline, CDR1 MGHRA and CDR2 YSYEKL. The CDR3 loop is CASSPQTMNQETQYF. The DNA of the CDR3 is TGCGCCAGCAGCCCCCAGACAATGAACCAAGAGACCCAGTACTTC.

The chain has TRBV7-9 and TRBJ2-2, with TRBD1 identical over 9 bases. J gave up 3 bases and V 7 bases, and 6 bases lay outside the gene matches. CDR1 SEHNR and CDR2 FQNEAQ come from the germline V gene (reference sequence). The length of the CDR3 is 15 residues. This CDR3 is CASNTGGLYTGELFF. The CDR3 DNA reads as TGTGCCAGCAACACAGGGGGCTTATACACCGGGGAGCTGTTTTTT.

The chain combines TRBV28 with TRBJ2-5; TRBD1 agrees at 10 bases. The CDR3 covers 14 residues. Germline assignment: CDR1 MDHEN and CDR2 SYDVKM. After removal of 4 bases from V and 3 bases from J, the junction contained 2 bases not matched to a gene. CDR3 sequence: CASSSGTGEETQYF. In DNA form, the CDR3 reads TGTGCCAGCAGTTCCGGGACAGGGGAAGAGACCCAGTACTTC.

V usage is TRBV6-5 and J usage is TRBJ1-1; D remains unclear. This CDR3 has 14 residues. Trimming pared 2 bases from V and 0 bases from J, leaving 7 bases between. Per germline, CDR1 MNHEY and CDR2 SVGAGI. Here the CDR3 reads CASSYPGMNTEAFF. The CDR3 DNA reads TGTGCCAGCAGTTACCCCGGAATGAACACTGAAGCTTTCTTT.

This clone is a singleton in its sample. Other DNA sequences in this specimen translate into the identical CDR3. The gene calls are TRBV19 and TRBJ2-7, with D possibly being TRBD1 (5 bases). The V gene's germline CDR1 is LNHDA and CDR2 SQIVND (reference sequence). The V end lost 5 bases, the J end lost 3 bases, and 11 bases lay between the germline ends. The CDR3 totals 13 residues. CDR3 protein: CASSPGQDYEQYF. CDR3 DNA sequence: TGTGCCAGTAGTCCCGGACAAGACTACGAGCAGTACTTC.

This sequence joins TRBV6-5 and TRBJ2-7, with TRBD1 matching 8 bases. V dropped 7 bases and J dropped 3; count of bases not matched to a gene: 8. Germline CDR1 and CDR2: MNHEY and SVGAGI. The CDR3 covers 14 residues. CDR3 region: CASTPGTGFYEQYF. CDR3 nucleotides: TGTGCCAGCACCCCTGGGACAGGATTCTACGAGCAGTACTTC.

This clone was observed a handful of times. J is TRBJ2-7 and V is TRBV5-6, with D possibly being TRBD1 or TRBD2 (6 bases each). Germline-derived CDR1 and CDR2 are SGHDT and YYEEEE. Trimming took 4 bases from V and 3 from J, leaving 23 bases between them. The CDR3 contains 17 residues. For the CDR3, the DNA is TGTGCCAGCAGCCCAGGTCGGGGCCAGGGGAGGATCTACGAGCAGTACTTC. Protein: CASSPGRGQGRIYEQYF.

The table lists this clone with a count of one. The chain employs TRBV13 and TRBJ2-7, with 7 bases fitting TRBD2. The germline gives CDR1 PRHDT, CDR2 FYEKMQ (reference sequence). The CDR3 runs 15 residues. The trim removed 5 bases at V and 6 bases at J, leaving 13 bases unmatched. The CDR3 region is CASSAVLGGYCEQYF. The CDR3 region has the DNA TGTGCCAGCAGCGCGGTCTTGGGGGGGTACTGCGAGCAGTACTTC.

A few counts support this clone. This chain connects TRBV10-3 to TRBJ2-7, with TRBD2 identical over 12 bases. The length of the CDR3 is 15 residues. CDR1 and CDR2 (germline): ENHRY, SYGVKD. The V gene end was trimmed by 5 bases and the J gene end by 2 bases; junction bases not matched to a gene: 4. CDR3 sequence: CAISPLAGGPYEQYF. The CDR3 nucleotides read TGTGCCATCAGTCCACTAGCGGGGGGACCCTACGAGCAGTACTTC.

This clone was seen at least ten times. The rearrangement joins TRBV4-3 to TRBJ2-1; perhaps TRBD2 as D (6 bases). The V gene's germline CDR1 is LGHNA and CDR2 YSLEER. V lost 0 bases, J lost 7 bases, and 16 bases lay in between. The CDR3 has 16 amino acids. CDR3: CASSQEGGVRLNEQFF. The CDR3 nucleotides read TGCGCCAGCAGCCAAGAAGGCGGGGTGAGATTAAATGAGCAGTTCTTC.

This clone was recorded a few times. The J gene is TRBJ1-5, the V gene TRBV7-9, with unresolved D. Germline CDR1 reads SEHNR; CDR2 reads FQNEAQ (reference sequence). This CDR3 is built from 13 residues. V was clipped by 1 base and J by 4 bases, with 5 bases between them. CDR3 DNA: TGTGCCAGCAGCTTAGGGAAAAATCAGCCCCAGCATTTT. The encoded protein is CASSLGKNQPQHF.

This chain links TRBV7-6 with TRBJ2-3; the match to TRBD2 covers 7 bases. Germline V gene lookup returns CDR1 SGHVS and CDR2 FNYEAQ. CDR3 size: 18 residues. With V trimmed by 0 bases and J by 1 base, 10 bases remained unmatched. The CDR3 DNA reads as TGTGCCAGCAGCTTAGCGATAACTAGCGATGAGGGCACAGATACGCAGTATTTT. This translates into CASSLAITSDEGTDTQYF.

The CDR3 DNA sequence: TGTGCCAGCAGTTTAAAAGGTAGCAATCAGCCCCAGCATTTT. This sequence encodes CASSLKGSNQPQHF. The chain has TRBV27 and TRBJ1-5; D not resolved. This CDR3 comprises 14 residues. Deletions cut 2 bases from V and 0 bases from J, with 5 bases between. Germline assignment: CDR1 MNHEY and CDR2 SMNVEV (reference sequence).

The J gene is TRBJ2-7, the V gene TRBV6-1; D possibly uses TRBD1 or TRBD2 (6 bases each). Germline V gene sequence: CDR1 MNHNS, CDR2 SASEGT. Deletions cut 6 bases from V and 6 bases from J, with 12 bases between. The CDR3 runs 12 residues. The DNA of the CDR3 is TGTGCCAGCAGCGACGGGGGCCCCGAGCAGTACTTC. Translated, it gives CASSDGGPEQYF.

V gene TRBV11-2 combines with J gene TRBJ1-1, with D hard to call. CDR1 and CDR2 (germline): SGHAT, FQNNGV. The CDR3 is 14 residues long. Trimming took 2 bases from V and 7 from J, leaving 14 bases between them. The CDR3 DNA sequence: TGTGCCAGCAGCTTAACCCACAGTACTAGTGAAGCTTTCTTT. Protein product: CASSLTHSTSEAFF.

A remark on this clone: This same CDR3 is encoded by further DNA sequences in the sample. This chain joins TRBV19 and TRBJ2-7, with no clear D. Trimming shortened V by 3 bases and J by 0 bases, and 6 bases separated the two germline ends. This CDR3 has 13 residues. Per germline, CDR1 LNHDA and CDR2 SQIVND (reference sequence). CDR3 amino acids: CASSIPSSYEQYF. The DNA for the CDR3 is TGTGCCAGTAGTATCCCCTCCTCCTACGAGCAGTACTTC.

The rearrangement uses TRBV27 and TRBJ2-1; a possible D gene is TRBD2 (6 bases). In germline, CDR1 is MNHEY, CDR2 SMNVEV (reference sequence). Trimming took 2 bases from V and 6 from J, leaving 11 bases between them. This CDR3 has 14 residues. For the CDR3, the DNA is TGTGCCAGCAGTTTAGCGGGGCGCCCCAATGAGCAGTTCTTC. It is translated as CASSLAGRPNEQFF.

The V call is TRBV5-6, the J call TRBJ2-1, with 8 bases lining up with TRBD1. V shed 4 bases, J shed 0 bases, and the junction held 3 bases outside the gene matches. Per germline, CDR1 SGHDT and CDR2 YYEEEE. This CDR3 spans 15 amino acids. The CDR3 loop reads CASSRDRTSYNEQFF. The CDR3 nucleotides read TGTGCCAGCAGCCGGGACAGGACCTCCTACAATGAGCAGTTCTTC.

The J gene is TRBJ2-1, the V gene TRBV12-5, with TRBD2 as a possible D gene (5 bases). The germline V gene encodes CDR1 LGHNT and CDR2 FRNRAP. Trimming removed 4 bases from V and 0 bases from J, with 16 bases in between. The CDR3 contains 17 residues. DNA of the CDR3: TGTGCTAGTGGTTCCACCAGCGGTCCGAGCTCCTACAATGAGCAGTTCTTC. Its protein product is CASGSTSGPSSYNEQFF.

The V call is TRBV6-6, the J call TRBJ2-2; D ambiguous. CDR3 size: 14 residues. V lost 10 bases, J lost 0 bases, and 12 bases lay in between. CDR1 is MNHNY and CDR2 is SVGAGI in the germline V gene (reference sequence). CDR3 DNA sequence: TGTGCCACGGCAAGGGTATCGAACACCGGGGAGCTGTTTTTT. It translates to CATARVSNTGELFF.

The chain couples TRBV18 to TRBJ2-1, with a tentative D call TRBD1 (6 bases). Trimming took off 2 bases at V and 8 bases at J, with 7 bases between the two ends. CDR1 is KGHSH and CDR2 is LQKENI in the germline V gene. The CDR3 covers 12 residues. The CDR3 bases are TGTGCCAGCTCACCAGGGGGCGATGAGCAGTTCTTC. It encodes CASSPGGDEQFF.